A single sample is the source of the 10 T cell receptor beta chains below, sequenced in a study of T cell responses to AZD1222 COVID-19 vaccine. Clones were read by immunoSEQ multiplex PCR, and TCRdb kept only the in-frame ones, dropping some. The table records 90,000 to 100,000 clones, approximately 88% of them present only once. The specimen was peripheral blood, collected 28 days after the second AZD1222 dose. These receptors were obtained from an adult who received the AZD1222 COVID-19 vaccine.

V is TRBV7-2 and J is TRBJ1-2; D perhaps matches TRBD1 (5 bases). CDR1 is SGHTA and CDR2 is FQGNSA in the germline V gene. V lost 3 bases, J lost 5 bases, and 10 bases lay in between. This CDR3 region has 13 residues. In DNA, the CDR3 is TGTGCCAGCAGCTTCGGCAGGGCTTATGGCTACACCTTC. It specifies CASSFGRAYGYTF.

The V gene is TRBV3-1 (or the pseudogene TRBV3-2), the J gene TRBJ2-7; the match to TRBD1 covers 8 bases. Per germline, CDR1 LGHDT and CDR2 YNNKEL (reference sequence). J was trimmed by 2 bases and V by 1 base; bases with no gene match: 7. This CDR3 spans 16 amino acids. CDR3 amino acids: CASSQGGQGGTYEQYF. CDR3 nucleotide sequence: TGTGCCAGCAGCCAAGGAGGACAGGGTGGAACCTACGAGCAGTACTTC.

The V call is TRBV2, the J call TRBJ2-7, with TRBD2 identical over 9 bases. There are 15 residues in the CDR3. After removal of 1 base from V and 7 bases from J, the junction contained 8 bases not matched to a gene. The germline gives CDR1 SNHLY, CDR2 FYNNEI. Written as DNA, the CDR3 is TGTGCCAGCAGTGAAGGCAGCGGGAGGTCGGGAGAGCAGTACTTC. As protein: CASSEGSGRSGEQYF.

CDR3 loop: CASSPQEETQYF. CDR3 DNA sequence: TGTGCCAGCAGCCCACAGGAAGAGACCCAGTACTTC. The chain is built from TRBV7-2 and TRBJ2-5; D is possibly TRBD1 (5 bases). The CDR3 has 12 amino acids. The germline gives CDR1 SGHTA, CDR2 FQGNSA. V gave up 5 bases and J gave up 3 bases, with 7 bases separating them.

This chain links TRBV7-8 with TRBJ2-3; D gene uncertain. V lost 1 base and J lost 2, with 10 bases in between. CDR1 is SGHVS, CDR2 FQNEAQ, per germline. This CDR3 has 15 residues. This CDR3 reads CASSLGQTFTDTQYF. Written as DNA, the CDR3 is TGTGCCAGCAGCTTAGGGCAGACCTTCACAGATACGCAGTATTTT.

The chain has TRBV19 and TRBJ2-6; 9 nucleotides line up with TRBD1. Losses at the gene ends were 7 bases for V and 2 bases for J; bases not matched to a gene: 9. Looked up from germline, CDR1 is LNHDA and CDR2 is SQIVND (reference sequence). The CDR3 spans 17 residues. The CDR3: CASTRTGAITGANVLTF. The CDR3 nucleotides read TGTGCCAGTACCAGGACAGGGGCCATCACTGGGGCCAACGTCCTGACTTTC.

The rearrangement uses TRBV11-1 and TRBJ1-6, with D tentatively TRBD1 (5 bases). Trimming took off 3 bases at V and 9 bases at J, with 15 bases between the two ends. Germline CDR1 and CDR2: SGHAT and FQDESV (reference sequence). The CDR3 is 15 residues long. The CDR3: CASSFGRGEGSPLHF. As DNA, the CDR3 is TGTGCCAGCAGCTTCGGGCGGGGCGAGGGTTCACCCCTCCACTTT. Combining the CDR3 with reference TRBV11-1 and TRBJ1-6 gives the whole variable domain EAEVAQSPRYKITEKSQAVAFWCDPISGHATLYWYRQILGQGPELLVQFQDESVVDDSQLPKDRFSAERLKGVDSTLKIQPAELGDSAMYLCASSFGRGEGSPLHFGNGTRLTVT.

The chain has TRBV3-1 (or the pseudogene TRBV3-2) and TRBJ1-5; TRBD1 aligns across 8 bases. The V gene end was trimmed by 4 bases and the J gene end by 4 bases; junction bases not matched to a gene: 3. Germline assignment: CDR1 LGHDT and CDR2 YNNKEL (reference sequence). The CDR3 is 14 residues long. The CDR3: CASSPTGVNQPQHF. The CDR3 DNA reads TGTGCCAGCAGCCCGACAGGGGTAAATCAGCCCCAGCATTTT.

The gene calls are TRBV7-8 and TRBJ2-7; D is perhaps TRBD2 (5 bases). Between the trimmed V and J ends, which lost 6 bases and 2 bases, there was a span of 20 bases. This CDR3 comprises 16 residues. Germline V gene sequence: CDR1 SGHVS, CDR2 FQNEAQ. CDR3 in amino acids: CASSAPWTPEAYEQYF. CDR3 coding DNA: TGTGCCAGCAGTGCCCCCTGGACGCCGGAGGCCTACGAGCAGTACTTC.

This clone was observed a handful of times. The rearrangement uses TRBV7-9 and TRBJ2-3; the match to TRBD1 covers 8 bases. From germline, CDR1 is SEHNR and CDR2 FQNEAQ (reference sequence). This CDR3 contains 14 residues. V lost 4 bases and J lost 2; bases outside the gene matches: 2. CDR3 bases: TGTGCCAGCAGCTACAGGGGGATCACAGATACGCAGTATTTT. It encodes CASSYRGITDTQYF.